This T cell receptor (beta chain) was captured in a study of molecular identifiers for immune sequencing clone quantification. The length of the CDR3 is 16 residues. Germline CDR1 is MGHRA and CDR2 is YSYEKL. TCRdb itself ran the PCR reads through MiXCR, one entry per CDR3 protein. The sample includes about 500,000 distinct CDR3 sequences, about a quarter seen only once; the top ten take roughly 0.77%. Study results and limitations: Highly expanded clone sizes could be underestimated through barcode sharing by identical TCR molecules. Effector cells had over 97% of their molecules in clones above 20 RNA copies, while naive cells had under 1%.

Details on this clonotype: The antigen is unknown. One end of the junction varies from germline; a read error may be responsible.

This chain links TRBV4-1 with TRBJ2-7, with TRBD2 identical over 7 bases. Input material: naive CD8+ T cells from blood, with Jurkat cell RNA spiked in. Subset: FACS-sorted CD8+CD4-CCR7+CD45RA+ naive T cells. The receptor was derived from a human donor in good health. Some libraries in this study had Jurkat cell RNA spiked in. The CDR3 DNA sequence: TGCGCCAGCAGCCAAGATCCGGCTAGCGGCGCCTACAAGCAGTACTTC. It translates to CASSQDPASGAYKQYF.